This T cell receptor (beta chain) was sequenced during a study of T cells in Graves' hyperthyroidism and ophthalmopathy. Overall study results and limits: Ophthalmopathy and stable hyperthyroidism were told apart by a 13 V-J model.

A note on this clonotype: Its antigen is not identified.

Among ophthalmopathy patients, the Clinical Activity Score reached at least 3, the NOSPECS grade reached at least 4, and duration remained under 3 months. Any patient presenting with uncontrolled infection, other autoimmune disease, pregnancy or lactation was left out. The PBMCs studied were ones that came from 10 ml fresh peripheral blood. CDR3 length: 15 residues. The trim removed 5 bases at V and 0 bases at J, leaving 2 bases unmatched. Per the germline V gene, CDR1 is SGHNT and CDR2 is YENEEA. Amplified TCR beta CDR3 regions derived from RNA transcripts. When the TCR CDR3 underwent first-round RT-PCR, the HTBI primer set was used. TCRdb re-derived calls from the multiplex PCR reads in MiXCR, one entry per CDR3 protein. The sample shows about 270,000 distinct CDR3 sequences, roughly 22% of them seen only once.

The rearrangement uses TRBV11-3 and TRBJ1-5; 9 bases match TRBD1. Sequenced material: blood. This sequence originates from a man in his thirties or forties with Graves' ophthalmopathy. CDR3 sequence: CASSPQGASNQPQHF. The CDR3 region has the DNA TGTGCCAGCAGCCCACAGGGGGCTAGCAATCAGCCCCAGCATTTT.